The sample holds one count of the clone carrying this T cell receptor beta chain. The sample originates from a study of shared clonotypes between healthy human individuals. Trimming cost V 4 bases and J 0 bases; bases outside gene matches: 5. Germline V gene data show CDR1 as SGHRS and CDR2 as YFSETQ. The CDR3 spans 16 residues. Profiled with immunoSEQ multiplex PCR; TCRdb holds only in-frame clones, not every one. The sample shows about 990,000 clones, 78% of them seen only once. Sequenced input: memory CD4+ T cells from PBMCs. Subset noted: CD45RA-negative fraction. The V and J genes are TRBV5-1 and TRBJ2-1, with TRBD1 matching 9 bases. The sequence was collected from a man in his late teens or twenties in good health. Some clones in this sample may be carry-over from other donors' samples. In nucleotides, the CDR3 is TGCGCCAGCAGCCCCCTGACAGGGGGCTCCTACAATGAGCAGTTCTTC. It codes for CASSPLTGGSYNEQFF.